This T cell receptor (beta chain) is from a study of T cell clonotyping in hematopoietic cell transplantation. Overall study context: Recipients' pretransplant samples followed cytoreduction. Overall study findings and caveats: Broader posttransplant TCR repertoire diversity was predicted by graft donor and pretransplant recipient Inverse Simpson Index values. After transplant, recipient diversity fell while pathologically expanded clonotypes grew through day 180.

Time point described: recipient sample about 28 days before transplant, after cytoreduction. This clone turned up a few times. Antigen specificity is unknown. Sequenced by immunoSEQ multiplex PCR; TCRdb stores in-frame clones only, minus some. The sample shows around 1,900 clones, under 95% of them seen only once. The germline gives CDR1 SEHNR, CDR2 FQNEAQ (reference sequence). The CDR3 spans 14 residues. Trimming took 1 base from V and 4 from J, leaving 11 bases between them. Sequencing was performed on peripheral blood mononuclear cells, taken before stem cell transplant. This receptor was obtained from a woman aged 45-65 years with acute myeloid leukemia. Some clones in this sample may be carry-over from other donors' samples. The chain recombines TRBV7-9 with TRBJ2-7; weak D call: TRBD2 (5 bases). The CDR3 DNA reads TGTGCCAGCAGCTTAGATGGGCGGGTTTACGAGCAGTACTTC. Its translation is CASSLDGRVYEQYF.